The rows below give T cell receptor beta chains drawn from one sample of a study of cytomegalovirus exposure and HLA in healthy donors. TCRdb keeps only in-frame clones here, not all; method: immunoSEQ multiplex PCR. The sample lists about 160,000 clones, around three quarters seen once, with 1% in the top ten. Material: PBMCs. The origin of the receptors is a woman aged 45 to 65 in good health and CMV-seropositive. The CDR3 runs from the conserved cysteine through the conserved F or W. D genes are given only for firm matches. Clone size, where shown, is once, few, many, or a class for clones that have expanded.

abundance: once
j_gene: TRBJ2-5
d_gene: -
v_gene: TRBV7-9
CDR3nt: TGTGCCAGCAGCTTCAACCAAGAGACCCAGTACTTC
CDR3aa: CASSFNQETQYF

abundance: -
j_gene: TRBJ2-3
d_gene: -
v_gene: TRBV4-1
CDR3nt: TGCGCCAGCAGCCATCATCCCCCGCGGGGCAGCACAGATACGCAGTATTTT
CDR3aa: CASSHHPPRGSTDTQYF

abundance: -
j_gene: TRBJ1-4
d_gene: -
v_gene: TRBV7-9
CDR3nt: TGTGCCAGCAGCTCCCGTGAAAAACTGTTTTTT
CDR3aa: CASSSREKLFF

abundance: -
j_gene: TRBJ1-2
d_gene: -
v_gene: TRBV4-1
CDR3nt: TGCGCCAGCAGCCAAGATCTCCAGGTCCATGGCTACACCTTC
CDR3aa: CASSQDLQVHGYTF

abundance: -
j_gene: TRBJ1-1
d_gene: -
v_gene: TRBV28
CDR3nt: TGTGCCAGCAGTGTTCGGAGGCTGAAAGCTTTCTTT
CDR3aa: CASSVRRLKAFF

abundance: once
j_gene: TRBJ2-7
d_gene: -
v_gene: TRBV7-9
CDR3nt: TGTGCCAGCAGCTTAATACAGGGGGGGTACGAGCAGTACTTC
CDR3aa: CASSLIQGGYEQYF

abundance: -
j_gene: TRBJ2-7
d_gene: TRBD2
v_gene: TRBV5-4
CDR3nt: TGTGCCAGCAGCTTGGAGTTTGCGGGGGGGAACGAGCAGTACTTC
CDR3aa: CASSLEFAGGNEQYF

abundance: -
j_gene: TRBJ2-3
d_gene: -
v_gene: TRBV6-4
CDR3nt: TGTGCCAGCAGTGAAGGGGAAGTGGATACGCAGTATTTT
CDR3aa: CASSEGEVDTQYF

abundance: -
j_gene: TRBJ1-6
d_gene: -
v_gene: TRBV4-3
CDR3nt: TGCGCCAGCAGCCAAGATCATCCCGTGACACTGAATTCACCCCTCCACTTT
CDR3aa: CASSQDHPVTLNSPLHF

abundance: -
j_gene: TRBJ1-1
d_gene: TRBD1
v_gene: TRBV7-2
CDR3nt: TGTGCCAGCAGCGCCCCCGGGACAGGGCTTGAAGCTTTCTTT
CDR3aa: CASSAPGTGLEAFF

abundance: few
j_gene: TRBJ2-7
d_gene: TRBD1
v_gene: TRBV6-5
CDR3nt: TGTGCCAGCCGGACAGGGATCTCTTACGAGCAGTACTTC
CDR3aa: CASRTGISYEQYF

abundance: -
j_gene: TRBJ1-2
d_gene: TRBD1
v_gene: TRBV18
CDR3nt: TGTGCCAGCTCACCAGAAATTGTCGACAGGGCCCATGGCTACACCTTC
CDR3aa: CASSPEIVDRAHGYTF

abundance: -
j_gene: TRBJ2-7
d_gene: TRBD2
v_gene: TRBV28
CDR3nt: TGTGCCAGCAGCCGACGACTAGCGGGGGGGCCAAGATCGGGCGAGCAGTACTTC
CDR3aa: CASSRRLAGGPRSGEQYF

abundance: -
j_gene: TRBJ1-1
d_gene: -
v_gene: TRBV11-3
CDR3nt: TGTGCCAGCAGCTATACACAGAACACTGAAGCTTTCTTT
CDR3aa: CASSYTQNTEAFF